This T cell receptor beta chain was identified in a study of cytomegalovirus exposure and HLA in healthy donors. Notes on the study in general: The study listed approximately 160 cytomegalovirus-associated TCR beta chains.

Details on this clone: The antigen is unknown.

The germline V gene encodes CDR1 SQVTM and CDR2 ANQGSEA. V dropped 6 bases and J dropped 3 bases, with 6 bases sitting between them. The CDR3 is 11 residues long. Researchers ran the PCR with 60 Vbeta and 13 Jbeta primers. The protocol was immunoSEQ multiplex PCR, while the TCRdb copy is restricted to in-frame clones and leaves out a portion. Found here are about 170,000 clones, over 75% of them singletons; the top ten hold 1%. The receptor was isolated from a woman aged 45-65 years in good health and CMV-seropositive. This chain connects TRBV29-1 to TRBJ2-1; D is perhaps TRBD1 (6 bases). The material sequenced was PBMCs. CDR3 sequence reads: CSVDSYNEQFF. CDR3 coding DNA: TGCAGCGTGGACAGCTACAATGAGCAGTTCTTC.